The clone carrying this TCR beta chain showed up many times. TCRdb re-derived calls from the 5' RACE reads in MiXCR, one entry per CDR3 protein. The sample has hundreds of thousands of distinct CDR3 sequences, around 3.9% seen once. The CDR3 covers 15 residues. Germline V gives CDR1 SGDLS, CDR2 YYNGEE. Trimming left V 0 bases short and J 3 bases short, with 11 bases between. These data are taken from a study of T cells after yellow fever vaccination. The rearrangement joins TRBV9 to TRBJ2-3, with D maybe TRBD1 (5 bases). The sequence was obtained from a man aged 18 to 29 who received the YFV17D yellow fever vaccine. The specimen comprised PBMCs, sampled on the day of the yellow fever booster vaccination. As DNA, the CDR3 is TGTGCCAGCAGCGTAGAAGACAGCTTAACAGATACGCAGTATTTT. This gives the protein CASSVEDSLTDTQYF.